The clone carrying this T cell receptor beta chain was recorded at least ten times. It was RNA transcripts that yielded the amplified TCR beta CDR3 regions. An initial round of RT-PCR targeting the TCR CDR3 relied on the HTBI primer set. TCRdb reprocessed the multiplex PCR reads via MiXCR and lists one record per CDR3 protein. The repertoire consists of approximately 320,000 distinct CDR3 sequences, with around 16% occurring once and the leading ten covering around 34%. This sample is drawn from a study of T cells in Graves' hyperthyroidism and ophthalmopathy. In germline, CDR1 is MDHEN, CDR2 SYDVKM. This CDR3 has 12 residues. Trimming stripped 6 bases from V and 6 bases from J, with 11 bases between.

This clonotype was obtained from a man aged 30 to 39 with Graves' hyperthyroidism. Material for sequencing was blood. The chain carries TRBV28 and TRBJ1-2; weak D call: TRBD1 (6 bases). CDR3 nucleotide sequence: TGTGCCAGCAGCTCAACAGGGAATGGCTACACCTTC. This gives the protein CASSSTGNGYTF.